This entry concerns a single T cell receptor (beta chain). Its matching antigen is unknown. The sample comes from a study of blood T cells in healthy people across ages. CDR1 MGHDK and CDR2 SYGVNS come from the germline V gene. This CDR3 spans 14 amino acids. Peripheral blood from each donor was collected in a volume of about 10 milliliters. The second PCR ran 7 to 11 cycles with a sample-barcoded 5' primer and J-beta primers. TCRdb recomputed calls from the 5' RACE reads with MiXCR, one row per CDR3 protein. The data hold about 290,000 distinct CDR3 sequences, with 25% to 30% observed a single time. Whole-study results and caveats: Estimated diversity that came from one million T cells was considered an underestimate. Any conclusive comparison of naive versus antigen-experienced cells was prevented by using unsorted PBMCs.

The gene calls are TRBV25-1 and TRBJ2-7; no definite D call. The J call may be in error: the DNA end matches TRBJ2-1 better. Sequencing was performed on blood. The source is a woman between 65 and 79 years old in good health. The CDR3 is CASSLQTRNNEQFF. In DNA form, the CDR3 reads TGTGCCAGCAGTCTCCAGACGAGGAACAATGAGCAGTTCTTC.